The sequence of this T cell receptor (beta chain) was determined in a study of molecular identifiers for immune sequencing clone quantification (dated by TCRdb to 2016 to 2019). Broadly, across the study: For a replicate experiment, the RNA from either approximately 20,000 or 100,000 naive CD8 T cells was divided into five aliquots, and four of those aliquots went on to sequencing. This methods study benchmarked molecular-identifier clustering-based TCR repertoire sequencing (MIDCIRS) and TCR RNA copy counting, using CD8 T cells to do so. The investigation overall reported the following: Clones above 20 RNA copies held over 97% of molecules in CMV-specific effector cells but under 1% in naive cells. Modeling indicated roughly 3.3 TCR RNA copies recovered per cell, compared with around 11 by digital PCR, which implies a capture efficiency of 25% to 35%. Naive libraries contained spiked-in Jurkat TCR RNA (around eleven copies' worth), which is not part of the donor repertoire. When barcode sub-clustering was omitted, TCR diversity was inflated by chimeric consensus sequences, with chimeras reaching as high as 47%. The sizes of highly expanded clones could end up underestimated when identical TCR molecules share a barcode. Spiked-in Jurkat TCR RNA equal to a single cell's worth was reported to be detectable even within 1,200,000 naive CD8 T cells.

Libraries of naive CD8 T cells were built from anywhere between about 20,000 and 1,000,000 sorted cells, with 10%, 30% or 50% of the purified RNA used. On a BD FACSAria II, naive CD8 T cells were FACS-sorted as CD8+CD4-CCR7+CD45RA+ and collected into RLT Plus buffer. To test detection sensitivity, Jurkat RNA equal to 10 or so TCR copies was added to samples of about 20,000-1,000,000 naive CD8 T cells. Enrichment of CD8 T cells was performed with RosetteSep CD8+ T Cell Enrichment Cocktail and Ficoll-Paque, after which ACK red cell lysis was carried out. The library was built by means of PCR. The reads were generated on a NextSeq 500. Bulk TCR libraries were made following a previously described method, with the TCR primers given in Table S5. The Qiagen AllPrep DNA/RNA kit was used to purify total RNA. Before analysis, reads from multiple sequencing runs of one library were combined. The original pipeline was this. Reads were retained only if their TCR constant sequence matched exactly, and those retained reads were trimmed to 150 nt and grouped according to their 12-nt molecular barcodes. Reads inside each barcode group were sub-clustered using a 15% Levenshtein threshold, and a quality-weighted consensus sequence was constructed for each RNA molecule. Non-functional sequences were excluded, and lower-count sequences lying one edit away from another sequence were also excluded. Barcode sub-clusters with fewer than 20% of the maximum read count were removed, based on fitting two negative binomial distributions. TCRdb applied fastp at Q25 and MiXCR to the public reads, then kept only in-frame beta chains. Each CDR3 protein gets just one entry, which takes the most common genes and DNA from the rows behind it. The V and J calls and clone size come from TCRdb's table, not from the authors' own analysis. For this sample there are hundreds of thousands of distinct CDR3 sequences; roughly 27% appear just once. The leading ten clones occupy approximately 0.75% of the sample.

For this chain, trimming is 2 bases at the V end and 2 bases at the J end, and the number of junction bases without a gene match is 6. The CDR3, from cysteine to phenylalanine, totals 16 residues. The read is trimmed to its CDR3 DNA, 48 bases read in frame from base 1. In the germline V gene (reference sequence), CDR1 corresponds to DFQATT and CDR2 to SNEGSKA. This clonotype showed up just a few times. Its antigen is currently not known. Base qualities are not at hand, and no much larger clone is one base apart. The chain is made from TRBV20-1 and TRBJ2-7, with 13 bases matching TRBD2. Sequenced: naive CD8+ T cells from blood, with Jurkat cell RNA spiked in. In light of the paper, this sample's cell subset or site label describes: FACS-sorted CD8+CD4-CCR7+CD45RA+ naive T cells. This TCR was recovered from a human donor in good health. Some libraries in this study had Jurkat cell RNA spiked in. The nucleotides read TGCAGTGCTAGACAACCGGGACTAGCGGGACCCTACGAGCAGTACTTC. It translates to CSARQPGLAGPYEQYF.